This T cell receptor (beta chain) was obtained from a study of T-cell reconstitution after alpha-beta-depleted transplantation in children. Study-wide results and caveats: The study traced high day-60 TCRbeta diversity in some patients to surviving recipient T cells and thymic progenitors. Among T cells one year after transplant, newly produced cells accounted for most counts and diversity. In patients about two months after transplant, alpha-beta T cells reportedly arose from several hundred expanded graft clones.

Notes on this clonotype: Its specificity is unknown.

A library of TCRbeta sequences, prepared with unique molecular identifiers, was generated. TCRdb analysed the PCR reads with MiXCR anew, one entry per CDR3 protein. The table has about 240,000 distinct CDR3 sequences, under 30% seen once. The CDR3 length is 12 residues. The V end was cut by 8 bases, the J end by 8 bases, with 10 bases between. Sequences were derived from PBMCs, sampled before TCRalphabeta/CD19-depleted stem cell transplant. This receptor was taken from a girl aged 2-10 years with Fanconi anemia, due to receive a stem cell transplant. The chain uses TRBV12-3 or TRBV12-4 and TRBJ1-6; no clear D. The CDR3 sequence is CASANGYSPLHF. DNA for the CDR3: TGTGCCAGCGCCAACGGCTATTCACCCCTCCACTTT.